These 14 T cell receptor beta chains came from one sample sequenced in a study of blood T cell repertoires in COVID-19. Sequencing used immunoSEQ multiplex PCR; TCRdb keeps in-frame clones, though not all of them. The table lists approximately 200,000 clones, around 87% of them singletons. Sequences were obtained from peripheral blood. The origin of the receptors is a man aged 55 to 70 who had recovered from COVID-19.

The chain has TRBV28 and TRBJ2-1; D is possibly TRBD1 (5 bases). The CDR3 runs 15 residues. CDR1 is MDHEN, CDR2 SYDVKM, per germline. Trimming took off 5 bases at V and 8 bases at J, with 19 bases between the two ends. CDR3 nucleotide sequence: TGTGCCAGCAGTCCCCCGCCTGGGGCAAGGTATGAGCAGTTCTTC. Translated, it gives CASSPPPGARYEQFF.

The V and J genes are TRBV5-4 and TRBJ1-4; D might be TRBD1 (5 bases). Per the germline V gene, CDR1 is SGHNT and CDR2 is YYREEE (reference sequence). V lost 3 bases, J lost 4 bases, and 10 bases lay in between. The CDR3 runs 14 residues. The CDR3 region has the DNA TGTGCCAGCAGCTCGGGACTCTTTAATGAAAAACTGTTTTTT. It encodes CASSSGLFNEKLFF.

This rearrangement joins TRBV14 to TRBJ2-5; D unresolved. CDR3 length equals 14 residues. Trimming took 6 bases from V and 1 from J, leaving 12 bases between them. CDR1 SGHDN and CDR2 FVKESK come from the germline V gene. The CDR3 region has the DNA TGTGCCAGCAGTCGAGACACGAGCCAAGAGACCCAGTACTTC. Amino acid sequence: CASSRDTSQETQYF.

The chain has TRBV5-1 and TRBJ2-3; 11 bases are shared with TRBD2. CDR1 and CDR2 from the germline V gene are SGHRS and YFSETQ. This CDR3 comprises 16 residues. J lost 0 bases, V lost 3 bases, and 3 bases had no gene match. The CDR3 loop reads CASSSGTSGSTDTQYF. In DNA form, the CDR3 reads TGCGCCAGCAGCTCGGGGACTAGCGGTAGCACAGATACGCAGTATTTT.

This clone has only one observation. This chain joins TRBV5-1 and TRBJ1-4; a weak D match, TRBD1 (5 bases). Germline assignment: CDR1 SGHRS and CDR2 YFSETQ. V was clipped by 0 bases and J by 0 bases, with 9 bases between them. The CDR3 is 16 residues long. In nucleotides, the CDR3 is TGCGCCAGCAGCTTGGGACAGCTTGCAACTAATGAAAAACTGTTTTTT. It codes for CASSLGQLATNEKLFF.

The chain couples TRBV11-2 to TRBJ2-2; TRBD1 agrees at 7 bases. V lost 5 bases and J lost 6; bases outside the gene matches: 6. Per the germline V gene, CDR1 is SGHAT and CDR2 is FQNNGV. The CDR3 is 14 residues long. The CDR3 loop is CASSPIQGSGELFF. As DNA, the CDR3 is TGTGCCAGCAGCCCCATACAGGGGTCCGGGGAGCTGTTTTTT.

Written as DNA, the CDR3 is TGTGCCATCAGCGAGGGACTAGCGGGGGGCCAAGAGACCCAGTACTTC. Its protein is CAISEGLAGGQETQYF. The chain is built from TRBV10-3 and TRBJ2-5; 15 bases are shared with TRBD2. The CDR3 covers 16 residues. V lost 6 bases and J lost 1; bases outside the gene matches: 3. Germline assignment: CDR1 ENHRY and CDR2 SYGVKD.

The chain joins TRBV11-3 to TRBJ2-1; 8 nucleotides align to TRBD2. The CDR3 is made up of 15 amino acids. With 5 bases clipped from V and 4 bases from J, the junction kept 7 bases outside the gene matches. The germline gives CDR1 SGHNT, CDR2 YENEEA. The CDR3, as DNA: TGTGCCAGCAGCCCCCGGAGCGGGGGATACAATGAGCAGTTCTTC. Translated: CASSPRSGGYNEQFF. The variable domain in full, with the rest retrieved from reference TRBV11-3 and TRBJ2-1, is EAGVVQSPRYKIIEKKQPVAFWCNPISGHNTLYWYLQNLGQGPELLIRYENEEAVDDSQLPKDRFSAERLKGVDSTLKIQPAELGDSAVYLCASSPRSGGYNEQFFGPGTRLTVL.

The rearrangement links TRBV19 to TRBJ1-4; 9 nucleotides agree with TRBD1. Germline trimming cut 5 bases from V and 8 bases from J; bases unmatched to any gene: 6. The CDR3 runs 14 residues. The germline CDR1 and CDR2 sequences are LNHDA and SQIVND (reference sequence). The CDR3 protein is CASSGQGWGEKLFF. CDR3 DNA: TGTGCCAGTAGTGGACAGGGGTGGGGAGAAAAACTGTTTTTT.

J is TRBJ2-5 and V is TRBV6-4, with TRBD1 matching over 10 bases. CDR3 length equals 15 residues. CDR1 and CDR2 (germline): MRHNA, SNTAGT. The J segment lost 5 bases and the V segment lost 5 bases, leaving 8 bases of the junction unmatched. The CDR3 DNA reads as TGTGCCAGCAGTATGGGGACAGGGGCCTTCGAGACCCAGTACTTC. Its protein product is CASSMGTGAFETQYF.

This CDR3 reads CASSDGRLRQPQHF. CDR3 DNA sequence: TGTGCCAGCAGTGACGGGAGGCTTCGACAGCCCCAGCATTTT. V and J are TRBV2 and TRBJ1-5; no firm D call. This CDR3 region has 14 residues. Germline CDR1 is SNHLY and CDR2 is FYNNEI. Trimming pared 3 bases from V and 7 bases from J, leaving 13 bases between. The full variable domain, its missing parts supplied by reference TRBV2 and TRBJ1-5, is EPEVTQTPSHQVTQMGQEVILRCVPISNHLYFYWYRQILGQKVEFLVSFYNNEISEKSEIFDDQFSVERPDGSNFTLKIRSTKLEDSAMYFCASSDGRLRQPQHFGDGTRLSIL.

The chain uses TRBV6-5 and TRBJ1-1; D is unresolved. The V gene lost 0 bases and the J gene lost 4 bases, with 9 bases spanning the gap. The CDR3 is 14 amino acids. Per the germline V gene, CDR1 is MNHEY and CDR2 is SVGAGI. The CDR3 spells CASSYSRVSTEAFF. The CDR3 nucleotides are TGTGCCAGCAGTTACTCCCGCGTATCCACTGAAGCTTTCTTT.

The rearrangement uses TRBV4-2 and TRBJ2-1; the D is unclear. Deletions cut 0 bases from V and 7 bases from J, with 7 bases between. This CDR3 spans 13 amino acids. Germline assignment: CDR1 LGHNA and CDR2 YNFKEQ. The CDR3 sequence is CASSQELRNEQFF. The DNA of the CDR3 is TGTGCCAGCAGCCAAGAGCTGCGGAATGAGCAGTTCTTC.

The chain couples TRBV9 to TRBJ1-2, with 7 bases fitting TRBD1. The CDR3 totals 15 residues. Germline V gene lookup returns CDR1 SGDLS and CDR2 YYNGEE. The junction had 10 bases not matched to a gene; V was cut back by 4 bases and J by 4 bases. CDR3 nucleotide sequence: TGTGCCAGCAGCCCCCAGGGGGGTGGGATCTATGGCTACACCTTC. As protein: CASSPQGGGIYGYTF.